The 28 T cell receptor beta chains reported below all come from one sample, sequenced in a study of T-cell memory formation after mild COVID-19. TCRdb reprocessed the 5' RACE reads with MiXCR, giving one entry per CDR3 protein. The table lists over 250,000 distinct CDR3 sequences, roughly 15% of them singletons. Material for sequencing was PBMCs or a T cell subset sorted from them (not recorded which). Receptors were obtained from a man aged 18 to 29 who had mild COVID-19 (a few samples of this study predate the infection). Cell type and time point are not known.

This clonotype turned up a few times. This chain links TRBV5-1 with TRBJ2-5; 7 nucleotides agree with TRBD1. CDR1 is SGHRS and CDR2 is YFSETQ in the germline V gene. V was clipped by 3 bases and J by 5 bases; unmatched bases: 10. CDR3 length: 15 amino acids. The DNA of the CDR3 is TGCGCCAGCAGCTACGACAGGGTAATCGGGGAGACCCAGTACTTC. Its translation: CASSYDRVIGETQYF.

The J gene is TRBJ1-1, the V gene TRBV5-4; D remains unclear. CDR1 is SGHNT and CDR2 is YYREEE in the germline V gene (reference sequence). The CDR3 sequence is 13 residues long. Trimming stripped 1 base from V and 7 bases from J, with 11 bases between. The CDR3 DNA is TGTGCCAGCAGCTTGTATATGGGCAATGAAGCTTTCTTT. Amino acids: CASSLYMGNEAFF.

This clonotype was counted between two and nine times. V usage is TRBV18 and J usage is TRBJ1-4, with D maybe TRBD1 (5 bases). Trimming removed 6 bases at V and 8 bases at J, with 13 bases between. Germline CDR1 is KGHSH and CDR2 is LQKENI. The CDR3 runs to 13 residues. In DNA form, the CDR3 reads TGTGCCAGCTCCCCAGGGAGCAGGGAAAAACTGTTTTTT. It is translated as CASSPGSREKLFF.

The chain couples TRBV20-1 to TRBJ2-1, with D possibly being TRBD1 or TRBD2 (6 bases each). The length of the CDR3 is 14 residues. Germline values: CDR1 DFQATT, CDR2 SNEGSKA (reference sequence). The V gene lost 4 bases and the J gene lost 3 bases, with 13 bases spanning the gap. As DNA, the CDR3 is TGCAGTGCTATCGTGGGGGGCCTCTACAATGAGCAGTTCTTC. Translating it yields CSAIVGGLYNEQFF.

This clonotype came up a few times. The rearrangement uses TRBV14 and TRBJ2-2; D gene uncertain. Per the germline V gene, CDR1 is SGHDN and CDR2 is FVKESK. Trimming took 4 bases from V and 4 from J, leaving 10 bases between them. This CDR3 has 14 residues. The DNA of the CDR3 is TGTGCCAGCAGCCTCACCCAATTCACCGGGGAGCTGTTTTTT. It is translated as CASSLTQFTGELFF.

This clonotype showed up just a few times. The rearrangement uses TRBV12-3 or TRBV12-4 and TRBJ1-5, with 10 bases aligning to TRBD1. The CDR3 is made up of 14 amino acids. The V gene end was trimmed by 6 bases and the J gene end by 7 bases; junction bases not matched to a gene: 6. The CDR3 sequence is CASRTGTGDQPQHF. In DNA form, the CDR3 reads TGTGCCAGCAGGACCGGGACAGGGGACCAGCCCCAGCATTTT.

This clonotype turned up a few times. The chain recombines TRBV7-2 with TRBJ2-5; the D call may be TRBD1 or TRBD2 (5 bases each). V was shortened by 5 bases and J by 0 bases, with 16 bases between the two germline ends. Per germline, CDR1 SGHTA and CDR2 FQGNSA. This CDR3 region has 16 residues. The CDR3 here is CASSQQETGYQETQYF. Written as DNA, the CDR3 is TGTGCCAGCAGCCAACAGGAAACGGGGTACCAAGAGACCCAGTACTTC.

The J gene is TRBJ1-5, the V gene TRBV10-1; no clear D. CDR3 size: 13 residues. Germline loops: CDR1 WNHNN, CDR2 SYGVQD (reference sequence). V dropped 4 bases and J dropped 0 bases, with 4 bases sitting between them. CDR3 amino acids: CASSATSNQPQHF. CDR3 bases: TGCGCCAGCAGTGCTACTAGCAATCAGCCCCAGCATTTT.

The chain recombines TRBV7-9 with TRBJ2-7; 10 bases are a match to TRBD1. V dropped 5 bases and J dropped 6; count of bases not matched to a gene: 7. There are 14 residues in the CDR3. Germline V lookup: CDR1 SEHNR, CDR2 FQNEAQ (reference sequence). The CDR3 loop reads CASSPRDRGSEQYF. The CDR3 coding sequence is TGTGCCAGCAGCCCTCGGGACAGGGGATCCGAGCAGTACTTC.

This clonotype has only a few counts. The chain is built from TRBV29-1 and TRBJ2-3; D is ambiguous. From germline, CDR1 is SQVTM and CDR2 ANQGSEA. The CDR3 length is 13 residues. The V end was cut by 4 bases, the J end by 6 bases, with 14 bases between. The CDR3 reads CSVASHATDTQYF. The CDR3 DNA sequence: TGCAGCGTTGCAAGCCACGCAACCGATACGCAGTATTTT.

The chain is built from TRBV5-1 and TRBJ2-3; the D call may be TRBD1 or TRBD2 (5 bases each). V lost 0 bases to trimming and J lost 4 bases, with 15 bases between them. CDR3 length: 16 amino acids. Germline V CDR1 and CDR2: SGHRS, YFSETQ. The CDR3 bases are TGCGCCAGCAGCTTGGGAGGGCAGGGCCGTCCAGATACGCAGTATTTT. Its translation: CASSLGGQGRPDTQYF.

This clonotype was counted a few times. The chain carries TRBV6-5 and TRBJ1-1; no firm D call. V lost 0 bases and J 6 bases, leaving 8 bases between the germline ends. There are 13 residues in the CDR3. The V gene's germline CDR1 is MNHEY and CDR2 SVGAGI. The CDR3 is CASSYSNSAEAFF. The CDR3, as DNA: TGTGCCAGCAGTTACTCGAATTCGGCTGAAGCTTTCTTT.

This clonotype was detected ten times or more. The V call is TRBV6-2 or TRBV6-3, the J call TRBJ2-3; 10 nucleotides line up with TRBD2. The CDR3 runs 17 residues. The V gene's germline CDR1 is MNHEY and CDR2 SVGEGT. With 6 bases clipped from V and 5 bases from J, the junction kept 14 bases outside the gene matches. The chain's CDR3 is CASSQRGSGGPLDTQYF. Written as DNA, the CDR3 is TGTGCCAGCAGCCAGCGAGGTAGCGGGGGGCCGTTAGATACGCAGTATTTT.

This clonotype was observed a handful of times. An end of the junction differs from the germline gene, which may be a read error. The chain recombines TRBV12-3 or TRBV12-4 with TRBJ1-1, with D perhaps matching TRBD1 (5 bases). The CDR3 has 11 residues. Here the CDR3 DNA reads TGTGCCAGCAGTTTAGGGACGCTAGGGGCTTTT. It codes for CASSLGTLGAF.

The rearrangement uses TRBV12-3 or TRBV12-4 and TRBJ2-2, with D tentatively TRBD2 (5 bases). The CDR3 is made up of 15 amino acids. Trimming shortened V by 4 bases and J by 0 bases, and 9 bases separated the two germline ends. CDR3 bases: TGTGCCAGCAGTTCGGACGGGGCGAACACCGGGGAGCTGTTTTTT. It encodes CASSSDGANTGELFF.

The CDR3 nucleotides are TGTGCCAGCAGCCCGGGGGGGGGCCAGTTTGTTGAGACCCAGTACTTC. It specifies CASSPGGGQFVETQYF. The V and J genes are TRBV4-2 and TRBJ2-5, with TRBD2 identical over 8 bases. The CDR3 extends over 16 amino acids. V lost 4 bases to trimming and J lost 5 bases; unmatched junction nucleotides: 12. Per germline, CDR1 LGHNA and CDR2 YNFKEQ.

This clonotype was counted ten times or more. V is TRBV20-1 and J is TRBJ1-3, with D perhaps matching TRBD1 (5 bases). V dropped 6 bases and J dropped 8 bases, with 17 bases sitting between them. This CDR3 comprises 13 residues. CDR1 is DFQATT, CDR2 SNEGSKA, per germline (reference sequence). The DNA of the CDR3 is TGCAGTGCCTCCAAGGGCAGGGCTGACACCATATATTTT. Translated: CSASKGRADTIYF.

The chain couples TRBV4-3 to TRBJ1-1; D is perhaps TRBD1 (5 bases). Deletions cut 0 bases from V and 8 bases from J, with 13 bases between. CDR3 size: 14 residues. Germline lookup yields CDR1 LGHNA and CDR2 YSLEER. The CDR3: CASSQEIRDSEAFF. DNA of the CDR3: TGCGCCAGCAGCCAAGAAATCCGGGACTCCGAAGCTTTCTTT.

This clonotype was picked up a small number of times. The CDR3: CASSPGGQWSTDTQYF. The CDR3 nucleotides are TGCGCCAGCAGCCCAGGGGGACAGTGGAGCACAGATACGCAGTATTTT. J is TRBJ2-3 and V is TRBV5-1, with 7 bases lining up with TRBD1. Germline loops: CDR1 SGHRS, CDR2 YFSETQ. Trimming removed 4 bases from V and 0 bases from J; junction bases left unmatched: 8. The CDR3 length is 16 residues.

The gene calls are TRBV5-1 and TRBJ1-5, with 7 positions matching TRBD1. CDR1 and CDR2 (germline): SGHRS, YFSETQ. V shed 4 bases, J shed 6 bases, and the junction held 7 bases outside the gene matches. The CDR3 covers 14 residues. CDR3: CASSPDRRTQPQHF. Here the CDR3 DNA reads TGCGCCAGCAGCCCGGACAGGCGGACTCAGCCCCAGCATTTT. Using reference TRBV5-1 and TRBJ1-5 for the parts outside the CDR3, the full variable domain is KAGVTQTPRYLIKTRGQQVTLSCSPISGHRSVSWYQQTPGQGLQFLFEYFSETQRNKGNFPGRFSGRQFSNSRSEMNVSTLELGDSALYLCASSPDRRTQPQHFGDGTRLSIL.

This clonotype showed up just a few times. J is TRBJ2-4 and V is TRBV12-3 or TRBV12-4; 9 bases fit TRBD1. The CDR3 consists of 15 residues. The junction had 12 bases not matched to a gene; V was cut back by 6 bases and J by 9 bases. CDR3 DNA: TGTGCCAGCAGCACCGTACAGGGGGCTCTAGGCATTCAGTACTTC. This translates into CASSTVQGALGIQYF.

This clonotype was detected only a few times. The J gene is TRBJ2-7, the V gene TRBV5-6; D remains ambiguous. Germline assignment: CDR1 SGHDT and CDR2 YYEEEE. The CDR3 length is 14 residues. The ends were cut back, 0 bases at V and 2 bases at J, with 9 bases in the middle. The CDR3 loop reads CASSLAVGPYEQYV. DNA of the CDR3: TGTGCCAGCAGCTTGGCAGTCGGTCCCTACGAGCAGTACGTC.

This clonotype was found a few times. J is TRBJ2-2 and V is TRBV3-1; the D is unclear. Germline CDR1 is LGHDT and CDR2 is YNNKEL (reference sequence). Trimming left V 0 bases short and J 4 bases short, with 12 bases between. CDR3 length: 16 amino acids. In DNA form, the CDR3 reads TGTGCCAGCAGCCAAGATTTATCGGCGGTCACCGGGGAGCTGTTTTTT. Its protein product is CASSQDLSAVTGELFF.

V usage is TRBV6-2 or TRBV6-3 and J usage is TRBJ2-5; 7 bases match TRBD2. This CDR3 is 16 amino acids long. Germline V gives CDR1 MNHEY, CDR2 SVGEGT. Unmatched junction bases numbered 16, after V lost 5 bases and J lost 7 bases. The CDR3 DNA follows: TGTGCCAGCAGTCCCCTAGCGCCTACCCCGGGGGGGACCCAGTACTTC. It specifies CASSPLAPTPGGTQYF.

The genes are TRBV20-1 and TRBJ1-2; 7 bases fit TRBD1. This CDR3 region has 13 residues. With 0 bases clipped from V and 2 bases from J, the junction kept 0 bases outside the gene matches. Germline assignment: CDR1 DFQATT and CDR2 SNEGSKA (reference sequence). The CDR3 DNA is TGCAGTGCTAGAGAGACAGGGAACTATGGCTACACCTTC. This encodes CSARETGNYGYTF.

The chain couples TRBV7-9 to TRBJ2-3, with 8 bases lining up with TRBD1. This CDR3 spans 15 amino acids. Germline V lookup: CDR1 SEHNR, CDR2 FQNEAQ (reference sequence). V shed 5 bases, J shed 5 bases, and the junction held 9 bases outside the gene matches. Here the CDR3 DNA reads TGTGCCAGCAGCGACCGGACAGGGACGGTAGATACGCAGTATTTT. Protein: CASSDRTGTVDTQYF.

This clonotype was observed a few times. The gene calls are TRBV4-3 and TRBJ2-1; possible D gene TRBD2, 5 bases. This CDR3 spans 14 amino acids. V was pared by 4 bases and J by 8 bases, with 15 bases between. Germline V gene sequence: CDR1 LGHNA, CDR2 YSLEER. The CDR3 loop reads CASSRELEGDEQFF. Written as DNA, the CDR3 is TGCGCCAGCAGCCGAGAACTCGAGGGCGATGAGCAGTTCTTC.

This clonotype showed up many times. The chain employs TRBV20-1 and TRBJ1-2; D gene unclear. With 6 bases removed from V and 5 bases from J, the gap between germline ends came to 10 bases. The CDR3 is made up of 11 amino acids. The germline CDR1 and CDR2 sequences are DFQATT and SNEGSKA (reference sequence). The CDR3 is CSAQGGYGYTF. CDR3 nucleotides: TGCAGTGCCCAAGGAGGGTATGGCTACACCTTC.